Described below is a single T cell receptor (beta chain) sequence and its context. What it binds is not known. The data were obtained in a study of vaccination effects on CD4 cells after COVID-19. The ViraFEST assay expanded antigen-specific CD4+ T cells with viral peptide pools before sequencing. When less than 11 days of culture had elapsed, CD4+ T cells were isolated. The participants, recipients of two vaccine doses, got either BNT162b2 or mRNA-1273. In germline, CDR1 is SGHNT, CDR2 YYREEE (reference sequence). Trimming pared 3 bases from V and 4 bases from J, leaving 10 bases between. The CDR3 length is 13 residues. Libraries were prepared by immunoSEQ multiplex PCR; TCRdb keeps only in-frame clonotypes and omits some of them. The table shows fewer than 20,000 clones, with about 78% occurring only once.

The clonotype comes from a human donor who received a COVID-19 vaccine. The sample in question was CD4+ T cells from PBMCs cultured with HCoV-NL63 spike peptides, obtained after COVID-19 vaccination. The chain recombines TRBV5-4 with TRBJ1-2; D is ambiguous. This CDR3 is CASSSGGSYGYTF. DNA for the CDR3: TGTGCCAGCAGCTCCGGTGGGAGCTATGGCTACACCTTC.